This TCR beta chain was profiled in a study of CD8+ T cells in alopecia areata. The sequencing template was cDNA reverse transcribed from extracted RNA. Some clones are missing from TCRdb's copy, which holds only in-frame ones; the method was immunoSEQ multiplex PCR. Seen here are hundreds of thousands of clones, roughly two fifths observed once, and the top ten hold roughly 0.45%. As to treatment: oral pan-JAK inhibitor, 5-10 mg twice daily. Sorting of PBMCs yielded the CD4+ and CD8+ T cells. This CDR3 spans 14 amino acids. This specimen was CD4+ T cells sorted from blood, taken at approximately week 30, from a patient treated with tofacitinib. This TCR derives from a human donor with alopecia areata. This rearrangement joins TRBV12-2 to TRBJ1-2; TRBD1, the table's D call, was not compared with the DNA. TRBV12-2 is a listed pseudogene. CDR3 amino acids: CASRAGQGREGYTF. CDR3 nucleotides: TGTGCAAGTCGCGCCGGACAGGGCAGAGAGGGCTACACCTTC.